Below, 5 T cell receptor beta chains from the same sample are listed, as sequenced in a study of blood T cell repertoires in COVID-19. This table comes from immunoSEQ multiplex PCR, and its TCRdb copy is limited to in-frame clones, with some not included. Of roughly 200,000 clones listed, roughly 90% are singletons. The sequenced sample consisted of peripheral blood. The receptors originated from a man aged 50 or older with acute or convalescent COVID-19.

The rearrangement uses TRBV10-3 and TRBJ1-2; possibly TRBD1 for D (5 bases). Per germline, CDR1 ENHRY and CDR2 SYGVKD. The CDR3 extends over 12 amino acids. Trimming cost V 8 bases and J 7 bases, with 14 bases left between them. CDR3 nucleotide sequence: TGTGCCATCTTTGCGATGACAGTTGGCTACACCTTC. Translating gives CAIFAMTVGYTF.

The chain has TRBV28 and TRBJ1-3; D unresolved. The CDR3 is 13 amino acids. CDR1 MDHEN and CDR2 SYDVKM come from the germline V gene. V gave up 7 bases and J gave up 1 base, with 8 bases separating them. This CDR3 reads CASTLGSGNTIYF. CDR3 in DNA: TGTGCCAGCACTCTCGGTTCTGGAAACACCATATATTTT.

The chain has TRBV9 and TRBJ2-3, with 9 bases fitting TRBD2. From germline, CDR1 is SGDLS and CDR2 YYNGEE. CDR3 size: 15 residues. V trimming: 2 bases; J trimming: 4 bases; junction bases outside the gene matches: 5. CDR3 sequence reads: CASSVISGSSDTQYF. The CDR3 DNA reads TGTGCCAGCAGCGTTATTAGCGGGAGTTCAGATACGCAGTATTTT.

This rearrangement joins TRBV10-3 to TRBJ1-6, with D possibly matching TRBD1 (6 bases). The CDR3 consists of 17 residues. V was pared by 2 bases and J by 0 bases, with 11 bases between. Germline lookup yields CDR1 ENHRY and CDR2 SYGVKD. CDR3 region: CAISEGQLSSYNSPLHF. DNA of the CDR3: TGTGCCATCAGTGAGGGACAGCTAAGCTCCTATAATTCACCCCTCCACTTT.

This clone was seen at least ten times. The CDR3 loop is CASRKDRGHEQYF. In DNA, the CDR3 is TGTGCCAGCAGAAAAGACAGGGGCCACGAGCAGTACTTC. V usage is TRBV6-5 and J usage is TRBJ2-7; 8 nucleotides match TRBD1. This CDR3 contains 13 residues. Per germline, CDR1 MNHEY and CDR2 SVGAGI. The V segment lost 6 bases and the J segment 5 bases; nucleotides outside the gene matches: 6.